This T cell receptor (beta chain) was sequenced in a study of cytomegalovirus exposure and HLA in healthy donors. It was with 60 Vbeta and 13 Jbeta primers that the PCR ran. TCRdb's copy holds only in-frame clones and misses some; the assay was immunoSEQ multiplex PCR. The sample lists some 160,000 clones, about three quarters occurring once. The CDR3 has 14 amino acids. The V gene end was trimmed by 1 base and the J gene end by 4 bases; junction bases not matched to a gene: 4. Looked up from germline, CDR1 is SGHRS and CDR2 is YFSETQ. The receptor comes from a woman between 35 and 50 years old in good health and CMV-seropositive. The chain combines TRBV5-1 with TRBJ1-2, with 7 bases that match TRBD1. Sequenced material: PBMCs. The CDR3 spells CASSLFSGGYGYTF. The CDR3 coding sequence is TGCGCCAGCAGCTTGTTCTCAGGGGGCTATGGCTACACCTTC.